Described below is a single T cell receptor (beta chain) sequence and its context. A second PCR of roughly 6 to 12 cycles used a sample-barcoded 5' primer and a J-beta primer mix. Every molecule of cDNA carried a tag from a template-switch adaptor with 12 random nucleotides. Each CDR3 protein is one row after TCRdb ran MiXCR on the 5' RACE reads. The sample records about 930,000 distinct CDR3 sequences, 29% being singletons. The CDR3 has 14 residues. Germline-derived CDR1 and CDR2 are KGHSH and LQKENI. The ends were cut back, 3 bases at V and 8 bases at J, with 16 bases in the middle. This sample is drawn from a study of blood T cells in healthy people across ages. This sample was also put to use in a study of T cells of mothers and their children.

The sample comprised blood. The source is a woman between 40 and 50 years old in good health. The V gene is TRBV18, the J gene TRBJ1-2; D might be TRBD1 (6 bases). For the CDR3, the DNA is TGTGCCAGCTCACCGACAGGAGCCGACCTAGGCTACACCTTC. Protein product: CASSPTGADLGYTF.